The T cell receptor (beta chain) under discussion was sequenced for a study of low-dose radiotherapy and immunotherapy resistance in tumors. Study-level information: It was 1 Gy per fraction every two weeks that Cohort 2 received, adding up to 13 Gy over 26 weeks. One day prior to radiation and immunotherapy, intravenous cyclophosphamide at 200 mg/m2 was given, repeated every two weeks.

This clonotype occurred many times. With TRAV- and TRBV-specific primers, first-strand cDNA was made, covering the alpha and beta chains. A constant-region primer paired with the V-primer adapter amplified TCRs over about 20 PCR cycles. MiXCR was run by TCRdb on the reads, yielding one entry per CDR3 protein. The profile shows approximately 100,000 distinct CDR3 sequences, about a fifth of them singletons. Time point here: after trial treatment. Treatment in this sample: LDRT plus nivolumab, ipilimumab, low-dose cyclophosphamide and aspirin (RACIN trial). Nivolumab, ipilimumab, aspirin, low-dose cyclophosphamide and low-dose radiotherapy were given to donors. The sample consisted of PBMCs, taken after low-dose radiotherapy plus immunotherapy. The origin of this receptor is a male donor with prostate cancer.

The DNA of the CDR3 is TGCAGTGCCCTGGACTCGATGAACACCGGGGAGCTGTTTTTT. As protein: CSALDSMNTGELFF. The chain combines TRBV20-1 with TRBJ2-2, with D possibly matching TRBD2 (5 bases). The germline V gene encodes CDR1 DFQATT and CDR2 SNEGSKA (reference sequence). CDR3 length: 14 residues. V lost 6 bases and J 1 base, leaving 12 bases between the germline ends.